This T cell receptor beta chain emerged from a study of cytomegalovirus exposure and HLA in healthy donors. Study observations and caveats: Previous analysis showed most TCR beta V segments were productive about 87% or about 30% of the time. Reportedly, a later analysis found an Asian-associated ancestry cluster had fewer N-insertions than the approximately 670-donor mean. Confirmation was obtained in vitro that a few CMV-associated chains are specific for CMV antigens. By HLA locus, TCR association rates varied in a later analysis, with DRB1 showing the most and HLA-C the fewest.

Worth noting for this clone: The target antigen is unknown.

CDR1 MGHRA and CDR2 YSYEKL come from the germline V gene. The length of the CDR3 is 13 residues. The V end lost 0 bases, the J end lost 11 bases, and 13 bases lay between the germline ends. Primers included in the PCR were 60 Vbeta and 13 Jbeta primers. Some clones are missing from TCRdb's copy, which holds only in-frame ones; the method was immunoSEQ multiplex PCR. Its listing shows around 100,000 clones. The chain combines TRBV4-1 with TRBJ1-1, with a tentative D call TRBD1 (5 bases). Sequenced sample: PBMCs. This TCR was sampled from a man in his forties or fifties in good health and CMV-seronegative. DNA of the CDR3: TGCGCCAGCAGCCAAGATCAAGGGTCAGGGGCTTTCTTT. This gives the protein CASSQDQGSGAFF.